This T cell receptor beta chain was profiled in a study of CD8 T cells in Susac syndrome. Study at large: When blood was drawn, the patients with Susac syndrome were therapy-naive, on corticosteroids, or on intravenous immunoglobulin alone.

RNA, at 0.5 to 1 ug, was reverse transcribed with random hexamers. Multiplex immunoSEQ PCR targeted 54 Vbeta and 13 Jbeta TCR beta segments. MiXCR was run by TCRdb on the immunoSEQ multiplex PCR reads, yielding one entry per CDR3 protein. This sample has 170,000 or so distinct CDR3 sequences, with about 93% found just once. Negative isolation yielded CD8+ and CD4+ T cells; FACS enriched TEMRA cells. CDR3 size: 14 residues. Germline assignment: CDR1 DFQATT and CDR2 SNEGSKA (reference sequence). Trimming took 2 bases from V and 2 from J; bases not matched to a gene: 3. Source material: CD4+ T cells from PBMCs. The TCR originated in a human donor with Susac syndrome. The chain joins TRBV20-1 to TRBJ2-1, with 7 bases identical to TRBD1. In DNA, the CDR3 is TGCAGTGCTAGATGGGACAGTACCTACAATGAGCAGTTCTTC. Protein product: CSARWDSTYNEQFF.